These T cell receptor beta chains were read from a single sample in a study of vaccination effects on CD4 cells after COVID-19. Clones were read by immunoSEQ multiplex PCR, and TCRdb kept only the in-frame ones, dropping some. The sample lists about 35,000 clones, about four fifths seen once, with about 1.6% in the top ten. These receptors are not linked to any known antigen. The sample here was CD4+ T cells from PBMCs cultured with HCoV-NL63 spike peptides, taken after COVID-19 vaccination. The receptors originated from a human donor who received a COVID-19 vaccine. Some clones in this sample may be carry-over from other donors' samples. Both conserved end residues are part of each CDR3. Fields, in order: V gene, clone size, D gene, J gene, CDR3 DNA, CDR3 protein. D genes are given only for firm matches. Size is omitted from some rows. Given values are once, few, many or a class for expanded clones.

V: TRBV18
size: -
D: -
J: TRBJ2-1
DNA: TGTGCCAGCTCCGGAAGACAGGTCAATGAGCAGTTCTTC
CDR3: CASSGRQVNEQFF

V: TRBV6-4
size: once
D: -
J: TRBJ1-1
DNA: TGTGCCAGCAGTGATCGGGGGGATTCGGCTGAAGCTTTCTTT
CDR3: CASSDRGDSAEAFF

V: TRBV2
size: -
D: -
J: TRBJ2-3
DNA: TGTGCCAGCAGCGGAGGAGACGGAGACACAGATACGCAGTATTTT
CDR3: CASSGGDGDTDTQYF

V: TRBV18
size: -
D: TRBD1
J: TRBJ1-5
DNA: TGTGCCAGCTCACTTTCCGGGACAGGGGACTTTAGCAATCAGCCCCAGCATTTT
CDR3: CASSLSGTGDFSNQPQHF

V: TRBV10-3
size: -
D: -
J: TRBJ2-1
DNA: TGTGCCACAGGGTTAAGTCCGAATGAGCAGTTCTTC
CDR3: CATGLSPNEQFF

V: TRBV5-1
size: once
D: -
J: TRBJ1-2
DNA: TGCGCCAGCAGCCCCGGGGGGGCCGGGGAAGGCTACACCTTC
CDR3: CASSPGGAGEGYTF

V: TRBV5-1
size: -
D: -
J: TRBJ1-5
DNA: TGCGCCAGCAGCTCCGAGGGACATTTGGGTCAGCCCCAGCATTTT
CDR3: CASSSEGHLGQPQHF

V: TRBV7-8
size: -
D: TRBD2
J: TRBJ2-1
DNA: TGTGCCAGCAGCTTAGGCATCACGACTAGCGGGGCTTTCAATGAGCAGTTCTTC
CDR3: CASSLGITTSGAFNEQFF

V: TRBV7-9
size: -
D: -
J: TRBJ1-2
DNA: TGTGCCAGCAGCCCCCGCTCGCCCAACTATGGCTACACCTTC
CDR3: CASSPRSPNYGYTF

V: TRBV27
size: -
D: -
J: TRBJ1-6
DNA: TGTGCCAGCAGCCCGGGGCCCTATAATTCACCCCTCCACTTT
CDR3: CASSPGPYNSPLHF

V: TRBV11-2
size: -
D: -
J: TRBJ2-1
DNA: TGTGCCAGCAGCTTAGTATTAGGGGTGGGAAATGAGCAGTTCTTC
CDR3: CASSLVLGVGNEQFF

V: TRBV5-1
size: few
D: TRBD1
J: TRBJ2-2
DNA: TGCGCCAGCAGCTTCCCAGGGGGTCGGACCGGGGAGCTGTTTTTT
CDR3: CASSFPGGRTGELFF

V: TRBV9
size: -
D: -
J: TRBJ1-1
DNA: TGTGCCAGCAGCGTAGGGGGTCAGAACACTGAAGCTTTCTTT
CDR3: CASSVGGQNTEAFF

V: TRBV29-1
size: -
D: -
J: TRBJ1-4
DNA: TGCAGCGTTGAAGCGGGATCCGGAAAACTGTTTTTT
CDR3: CSVEAGSGKLFF

V: TRBV10-3
size: -
D: -
J: TRBJ2-5
DNA: TGTGCCATAGGGACTCTGGGGGAGACCCAGTACTTC
CDR3: CAIGTLGETQYF

V: TRBV4-2
size: -
D: -
J: TRBJ2-4
DNA: TGTGCCAGCAGCCAAGAGCGGGGAAATCTAGCCAAAAACATTCAGTACTTC
CDR3: CASSQERGNLAKNIQYF

V: TRBV27
size: -
D: -
J: TRBJ1-5
DNA: TGTGCCAGCAGTTTTACTGGTCAGCCCCAGCATTTT
CDR3: CASSFTGQPQHF

V: TRBV19
size: -
D: -
J: TRBJ2-1
DNA: TGTGCCAGTAGGAAACAGGGTGCGGCCTACAATGAGCAGTTCTTC
CDR3: CASRKQGAAYNEQFF

V: TRBV19
size: -
D: TRBD1
J: TRBJ1-5
DNA: TGTGCCAGTACCCCGGGACAGGGTAGTCAGCCCCAGCATTTT
CDR3: CASTPGQGSQPQHF

V: TRBV6-2/TRBV6-3
size: -
D: -
J: TRBJ2-5
DNA: TGTGCCAGCAGTTACGACAGTTCGGGCCAAGAGACCCAGTACTTC
CDR3: CASSYDSSGQETQYF

V: TRBV7-2
size: -
D: -
J: TRBJ1-4
DNA: TGTGCCAGCAGCTTAGTGATGGGGCCGGGTGAAAAACTGTTTTTT
CDR3: CASSLVMGPGEKLFF

V: TRBV7-9
size: few
D: -
J: TRBJ2-5
DNA: TGTGCCAGCAGCTTAGGGGGGTGGGAGACCCAGTACTTC
CDR3: CASSLGGWETQYF

V: TRBV25-1
size: -
D: TRBD1
J: TRBJ1-1
DNA: TGTGCCAGCAGAGACAGGGGCCTGGCCACTGAAGCTTTCTTT
CDR3: CASRDRGLATEAFF

V: TRBV6-5
size: -
D: -
J: TRBJ1-2
DNA: TGTGCCAGCAGTAGGGAGAGGGAGGGTGGCTATGGCTACACCTTC
CDR3: CASSREREGGYGYTF

V: TRBV28
size: -
D: -
J: TRBJ2-2
DNA: TGTGCCAGCAGGGCCGCGGGGGCGCGAGGCACCGGGGAGCTGTTTTTT
CDR3: CASRAAGARGTGELFF

V: TRBV19
size: -
D: -
J: TRBJ1-4
DNA: TGTGCCAGTAGTATAGGGCAAACTAATGAAAAACTGTTTTTT
CDR3: CASSIGQTNEKLFF

V: TRBV6-2/TRBV6-3
size: -
D: -
J: TRBJ2-1
DNA: TGTGCCAGCAGTTACCCGACTCGAGTGGATGAGCAGTTCTTC
CDR3: CASSYPTRVDEQFF

V: TRBV6-5
size: -
D: -
J: TRBJ2-5
DNA: TGTGCCAGCAGCGTTACGTCCAACCAAGAGACCCAGTACTTC
CDR3: CASSVTSNQETQYF

V: TRBV9
size: -
D: -
J: TRBJ2-5
DNA: TGTGCCAGCAGCACAGGGACCTCATATGGGGAGACCCAGTACTTC
CDR3: CASSTGTSYGETQYF

V: TRBV3-1/TRBV3-2
size: -
D: TRBD1
J: TRBJ1-5
DNA: TGTGCCAGCAGCCAATATCTTCCCACAGGGGGCGTGGAGCAGCCCCAGCATTTT
CDR3: CASSQYLPTGGVEQPQHF

V: TRBV6-2/TRBV6-3
size: -
D: TRBD1
J: TRBJ1-1
DNA: TGTGCCAGCAGTCAAGGACAGGGCATAGCTGAAGCTTTCTTT
CDR3: CASSQGQGIAEAFF

V: TRBV30
size: -
D: -
J: TRBJ1-5
DNA: TGTGCCTGGAGTGCATGGGATAGCAATCAGCCCCAGCATTTT
CDR3: CAWSAWDSNQPQHF

V: TRBV5-1
size: -
D: -
J: TRBJ2-5
DNA: TGCGCCAGCAGCTTGGGGGCCGGAGAGACCCAGTACTTC
CDR3: CASSLGAGETQYF